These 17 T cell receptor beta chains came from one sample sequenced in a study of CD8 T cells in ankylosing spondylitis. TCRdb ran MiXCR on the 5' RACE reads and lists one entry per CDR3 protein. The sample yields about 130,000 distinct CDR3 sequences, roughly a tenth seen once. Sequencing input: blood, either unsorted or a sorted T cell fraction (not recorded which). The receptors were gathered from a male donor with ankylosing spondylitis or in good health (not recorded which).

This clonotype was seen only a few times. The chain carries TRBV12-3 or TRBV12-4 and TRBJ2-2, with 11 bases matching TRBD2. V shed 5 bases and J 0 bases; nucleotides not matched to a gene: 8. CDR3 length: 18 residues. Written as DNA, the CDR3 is TGTGCCAGCAGTCCCAGAAATAGCGGGAGGGCGAACACCGGGGAGCTGTTTTTT. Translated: CASSPRNSGRANTGELFF.

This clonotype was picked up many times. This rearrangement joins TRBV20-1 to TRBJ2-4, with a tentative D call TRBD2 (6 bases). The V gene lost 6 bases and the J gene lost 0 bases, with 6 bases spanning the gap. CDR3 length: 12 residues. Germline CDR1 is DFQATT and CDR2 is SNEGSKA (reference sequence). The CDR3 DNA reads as TGCAGTGCGGGACTAGCCAAAAACATTCAGTACTTC. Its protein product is CSAGLAKNIQYF.

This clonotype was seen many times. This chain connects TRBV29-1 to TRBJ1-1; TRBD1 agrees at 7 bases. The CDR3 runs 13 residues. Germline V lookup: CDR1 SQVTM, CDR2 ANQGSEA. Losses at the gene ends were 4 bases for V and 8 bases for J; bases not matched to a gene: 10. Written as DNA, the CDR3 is TGCAGCGTTGCTCCTAAGGGGGCTGGAGAAGCTTTCTTT. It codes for CSVAPKGAGEAFF.

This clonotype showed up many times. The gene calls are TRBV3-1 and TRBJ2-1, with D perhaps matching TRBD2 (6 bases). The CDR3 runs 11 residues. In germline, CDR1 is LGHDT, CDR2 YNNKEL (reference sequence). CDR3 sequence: CGCGGSNEQFF. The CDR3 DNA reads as TGTGGATGTGGAGGGTCAAATGAGCAGTTCTTC.

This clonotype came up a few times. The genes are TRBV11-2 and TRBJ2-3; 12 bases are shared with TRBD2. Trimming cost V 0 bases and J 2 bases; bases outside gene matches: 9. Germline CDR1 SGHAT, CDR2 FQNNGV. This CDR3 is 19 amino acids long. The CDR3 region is CASSLDPPLAGGTTDTQYF. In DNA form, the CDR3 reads TGTGCCAGCAGCTTAGATCCTCCCCTAGCGGGAGGGACCACAGATACGCAGTATTTT.

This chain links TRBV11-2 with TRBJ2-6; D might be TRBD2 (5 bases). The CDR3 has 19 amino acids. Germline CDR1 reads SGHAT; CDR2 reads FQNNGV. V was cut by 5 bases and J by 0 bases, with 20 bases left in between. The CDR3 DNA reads TGTGCCAGCAGCCCCACCCCAGGCAGGAGGTTCTCTGGGGCCAACGTCCTGACTTTC. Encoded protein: CASSPTPGRRFSGANVLTF.

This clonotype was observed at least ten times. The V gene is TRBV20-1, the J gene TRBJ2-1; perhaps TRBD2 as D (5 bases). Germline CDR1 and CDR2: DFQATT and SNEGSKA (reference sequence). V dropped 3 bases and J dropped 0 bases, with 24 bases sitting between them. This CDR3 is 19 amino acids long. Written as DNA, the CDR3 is TGCAGTGCTAGTAGAGTGGGCGGAGGCCTGATTCGCTCCTACAATGAGCAGTTCTTC. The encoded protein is CSASRVGGGLIRSYNEQFF.

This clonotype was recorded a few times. The CDR3 coding sequence is TGTGCCAGCAGCGGCCTAGCCAAAAACATTCAGTACTTC. It specifies CASSGLAKNIQYF. This chain joins TRBV12-3 or TRBV12-4 and TRBJ2-4; no reliable D call. V shed 6 bases and J shed 0 bases, with 6 bases lying between them. The CDR3 covers 13 residues.

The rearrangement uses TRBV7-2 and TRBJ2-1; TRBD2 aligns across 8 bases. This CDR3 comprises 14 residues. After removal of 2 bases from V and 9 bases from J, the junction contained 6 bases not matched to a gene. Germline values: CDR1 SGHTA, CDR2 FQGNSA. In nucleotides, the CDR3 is TGTGCCAGCAGCTTAATGGGGCGGGAGGCTGAGCAGTTCTTC. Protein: CASSLMGREAEQFF.

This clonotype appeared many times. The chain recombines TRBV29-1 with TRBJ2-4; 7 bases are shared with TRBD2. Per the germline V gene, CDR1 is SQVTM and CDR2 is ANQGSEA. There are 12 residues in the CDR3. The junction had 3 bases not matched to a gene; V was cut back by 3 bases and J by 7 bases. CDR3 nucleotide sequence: TGCAGCGTTGAGTGGGGGGGGAACATTCAGTACTTC. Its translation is CSVEWGGNIQYF.

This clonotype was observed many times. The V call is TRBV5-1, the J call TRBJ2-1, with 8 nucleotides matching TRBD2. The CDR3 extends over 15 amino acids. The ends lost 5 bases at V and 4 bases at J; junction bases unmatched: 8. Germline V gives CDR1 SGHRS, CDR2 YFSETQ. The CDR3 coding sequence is TGCGCCAGCAGGTTCGGTAGCGGGATATACAATGAGCAGTTCTTC. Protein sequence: CASRFGSGIYNEQFF.

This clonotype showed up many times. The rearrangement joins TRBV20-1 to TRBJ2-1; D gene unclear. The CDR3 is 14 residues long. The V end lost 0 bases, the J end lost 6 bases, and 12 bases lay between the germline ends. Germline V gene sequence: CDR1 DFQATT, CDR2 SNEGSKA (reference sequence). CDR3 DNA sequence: TGCAGTGCTAGAGATCGGATAGCACGCAATGAGCAGTTCTTC. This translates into CSARDRIARNEQFF.

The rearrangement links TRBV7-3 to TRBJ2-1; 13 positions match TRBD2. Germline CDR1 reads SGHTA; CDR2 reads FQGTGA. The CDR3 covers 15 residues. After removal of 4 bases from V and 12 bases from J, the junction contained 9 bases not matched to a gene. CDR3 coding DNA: TGTGCCAGCAGCTCAGGACTAGCGGGAGCAGCTCGGCAGTTCTTC. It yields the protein CASSSGLAGAARQFF.

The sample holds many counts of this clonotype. The CDR3, as DNA: TGTGCCAGCAGACGAAGGTGGCGGAGGAGCTCCTACAATGAGCAGTTCTTC. It codes for CASRRRWRRSSYNEQFF. The chain couples TRBV28 to TRBJ2-1; TRBD2 might be the D (5 bases). CDR3 length: 17 residues. V was cut by 6 bases and J by 0 bases, with 18 bases left in between. Looked up from germline, CDR1 is MDHEN and CDR2 is SYDVKM.

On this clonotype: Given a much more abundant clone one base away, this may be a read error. The CDR3 nucleotides are TGTCCCAGCAGCTTGGGGAGGGAAAAACTGTTTTTT. Translated: CPSSLGREKLFF. V gene TRBV7-8 combines with J gene TRBJ1-4, with no clear D. CDR1 is SGHVS, CDR2 FQNEAQ, per germline. This CDR3 has 12 amino acids.

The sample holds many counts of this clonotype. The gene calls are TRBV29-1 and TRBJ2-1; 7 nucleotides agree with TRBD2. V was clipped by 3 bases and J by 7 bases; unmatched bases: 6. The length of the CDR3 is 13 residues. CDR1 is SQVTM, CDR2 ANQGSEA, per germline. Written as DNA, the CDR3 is TGCAGCGTTGACCGGTCCGGGGGGAATGAGCAGTTCTTC. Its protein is CSVDRSGGNEQFF.

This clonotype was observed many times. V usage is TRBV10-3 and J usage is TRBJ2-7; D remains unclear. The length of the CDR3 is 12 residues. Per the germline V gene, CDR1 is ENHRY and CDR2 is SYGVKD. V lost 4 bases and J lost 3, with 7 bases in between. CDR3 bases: TGTGCCATCAGTGGCCAGAACTACGAGCAGTACTTC. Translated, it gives CAISGQNYEQYF.